This is a list of T cell receptor beta chains from one sample in a study of identical twins. TCRdb re-called the 5' RACE reads through MiXCR, storing one row per CDR3 protein. The profile shows a few hundred thousand distinct CDR3 sequences, around 6.5% of them singletons. Separately, the same data were catalogued under a study of T cells expressing NK-cell markers.

Source material: CD8+ T cells sorted from blood. These receptors all come from a woman aged 18-35 years in good health. Each CDR3 is given with its conserved first and last residue. D genes are given only for firm matches. For some rows the clone size is stated as once, few or many, or as a class when expanded; others skip it.

>.|TRBV11-1|TRBD2|TRBJ2-1
CASSLGGLAVSSYNEQFF
TGTGCCAGCAGCTTAGGGGGCCTAGCGGTAAGCTCCTACAATGAGCAGTTCTTC
>.|TRBV9|TRBD1|TRBJ1-2
CASSVDTRTGNYGYTF
TGTGCCAGCAGCGTAGACACCCGGACAGGGAACTATGGCTACACCTTC
>.|TRBV9|.|TRBJ2-1
CASSGFGNEQFF
TGTGCCAGCAGCGGATTCGGGAATGAGCAGTTCTTC
>.|TRBV9|TRBD1|TRBJ2-5
CASSVRDRGGQETQYF
TGTGCCAGCAGCGTACGTGACAGGGGGGGCCAAGAGACCCAGTACTTC
>many|TRBV27|.|TRBJ2-3
CASSPLAERGADTQYF
TGTGCCAGCAGTCCATTAGCGGAAAGGGGGGCAGATACGCAGTATTTT
>many|TRBV4-1|.|TRBJ2-1
CASSQDPRGPTTNEQFF
TGCGCCAGCAGCCAAGATCCCCGAGGACCGACTACCAATGAGCAGTTCTTC
>many|TRBV7-9|.|TRBJ1-1
CASSSHTEAFF
TGTGCCAGCAGCTCTCACACTGAAGCTTTCTTT
>.|TRBV2|.|TRBJ2-5
CASSEMGILAAVGTQYF
TGTGCCAGCAGTGAGATGGGGATACTAGCAGCCGTGGGGACCCAGTACTTC
>many|TRBV10-3|.|TRBJ2-1
CASLEDSSYNEQFF
TGTGCCTCCCTCGAGGACAGCTCCTACAATGAGCAGTTCTTC
>few|TRBV5-6|.|TRBJ1-5
CASSLGGLTNQPQHF
TGTGCCAGCAGCTTGGGAGGGCTTACCAATCAGCCCCAGCATTTT
>many|TRBV10-3|TRBD2|TRBJ2-1
CAISESTGGAGYNEQFF
TGTGCCATCAGTGAGTCGACCGGGGGGGCCGGCTACAATGAGCAGTTCTTC
>few|TRBV9|.|TRBJ2-7
CASSPPGDPYEQYF
TGTGCCAGCAGCCCTCCGGGGGACCCCTACGAGCAGTACTTC
>.|TRBV6-1|TRBD1|TRBJ2-7
CASSGQGIRGEQYF
TGTGCCAGCAGTGGACAGGGGATTCGAGGCGAGCAGTACTTC
>few|TRBV14|.|TRBJ1-2
CASSQTRDGYGYTF
TGTGCCAGCAGCCAAACCCGGGACGGATATGGCTACACCTTC
>few|TRBV7-9|.|TRBJ2-5
CASSFLGRAVGETQYF
TGTGCCAGCAGCTTTCTCGGCAGGGCGGTCGGGGAGACCCAGTACTTC
>.|TRBV5-5|TRBD2|TRBJ2-1
CASTIAGSYYNEQFF
TGTGCCAGCACCATAGCGGGGAGCTACTACAATGAGCAGTTCTTC
>few|TRBV11-2|.|TRBJ1-1
CASRREGRDTEAFF
TGTGCCAGCAGGAGGGAGGGCAGGGACACTGAAGCTTTCTTT
>.|TRBV6-5|TRBD2|TRBJ2-3
CASSHRTSGATDTQYF
TGTGCCAGCAGTCACCGGACTAGCGGGGCCACAGATACGCAGTATTTT
>few|TRBV29-1|TRBD2|TRBJ2-1
CSVESGLAVAYNEQFF
TGCAGCGTTGAATCGGGACTAGCAGTCGCCTACAATGAGCAGTTCTTC
>few|TRBV9|TRBD2|TRBJ2-1
CASSVSGNSYNEQFF
TGTGCCAGCAGCGTAAGCGGGAACTCCTACAATGAGCAGTTCTTC
>.|TRBV29-1|TRBD2|TRBJ2-1
CSVEDLGTSGRHEQFF
TGCAGCGTTGAAGATCTTGGGACTAGCGGGAGACATGAGCAGTTCTTC
>many|TRBV20-1|.|TRBJ1-5
CSANGPNQPQHF
TGCAGTGCTAACGGGCCCAATCAGCCCCAGCATTTT
>many|TRBV4-3|.|TRBJ1-3
CASSQDFPGTIYF
TGCGCCAGCAGCCAAGATTTTCCTGGCACCATATATTTT
>.|TRBV11-3|.|TRBJ2-5
CASSPRMAETQYF
TGTGCCAGCAGCCCAAGGATGGCAGAGACCCAGTACTTC
>few|TRBV18|TRBD2|TRBJ2-3
CASSPSWLADNTQYF
TGTGCCAGCTCACCCTCGTGGCTAGCGGACAATACGCAGTATTTT
>.|TRBV11-1|.|TRBJ1-4
CASSLIRPGTLESEKLFF
TGTGCCAGCAGCTTAATTAGGCCAGGAACCCTCGAGAGTGAAAAACTGTTTTTT
>many|TRBV9|TRBD2|TRBJ2-3
CASSVQAGGLDTQYF
TGTGCCAGCAGCGTACAGGCGGGGGGGCTTGATACGCAGTATTTT
>.|TRBV7-9|.|TRBJ2-1
CASSSTQGRQNEQFF
TGTGCCAGCAGCTCAACGCAGGGGCGACAAAATGAGCAGTTCTTC
>.|TRBV4-3|.|TRBJ2-2
CASSYSLAGTPNTGELFF
TGCGCCAGCAGCTACTCACTCGCCGGGACACCGAACACCGGGGAGCTGTTTTTT
>.|TRBV11-1|.|TRBJ2-3
CASSLPSRTDQRTDTQYF
TGTGCCAGCAGCTTACCCAGCCGGACAGACCAGCGCACAGATACGCAGTATTTT
>many|TRBV9|TRBD2|TRBJ2-7
CASSAGASGSYEQYF
TGTGCCAGCAGCGCCGGGGCTAGCGGCTCCTACGAGCAGTACTTC
>few|TRBV3-1|.|TRBJ2-1
CASSQTSTYNEQFF
TGTGCCAGCAGCCAGACTAGTACCTACAATGAGCAGTTCTTC
>many|TRBV7-2|.|TRBJ2-2
CASSQPVGVTGELFF
TGTGCCAGCAGCCAACCGGTGGGGGTCACCGGGGAGCTGTTTTTT
>many|TRBV3-1|.|TRBJ2-1
CASSLGDRGYNEQFF
TGTGCCAGCAGCCTCGGGGACCGGGGGTACAATGAGCAGTTCTTC
>many|TRBV9|.|TRBJ1-2
CASSSRDGYTF
TGTGCCAGCAGTTCCAGGGATGGCTACACCTTC
>many|TRBV20-1|.|TRBJ2-7
CSASLPDGFTEQYF
TGCAGTGCTAGTCTCCCGGATGGGTTCACCGAGCAGTACTTC
>.|TRBV6-1|.|TRBJ1-3
CASSRDRSSGNTIYF
TGTGCCAGCAGCCGTGACAGGAGCTCTGGAAACACCATATATTTT
>.|TRBV11-2|.|TRBJ2-2
CATVSSGELFF
TGTGCCACCGTCAGCTCCGGGGAGCTGTTTTTT
>few|TRBV30|.|TRBJ2-1
CAWTPGANEQFF
TGTGCCTGGACCCCCGGGGCCAATGAGCAGTTCTTC
>many|TRBV7-6|.|TRBJ1-1
CASSLNGVEAFF
TGTGCCAGCAGCTTAAACGGTGTTGAAGCTTTCTTT
>many|TRBV4-3|.|TRBJ2-1
CASSQFRDSNEQFF
TGCGCCAGCAGCCAATTTAGGGACTCCAATGAGCAGTTCTTC
>few|TRBV13|TRBD1|TRBJ2-7
CASSRPGTGEHEQYF
TGTGCCAGCAGCCGCCCCGGGACAGGGGAACACGAGCAGTACTTC
>many|TRBV11-2|.|TRBJ1-1
CASSPRTGTEAFF
TGTGCCAGCAGCCCCAGGACGGGGACTGAAGCTTTCTTT
>few|TRBV11-2|.|TRBJ2-4
CASSLSSRNIQYF
TGTGCCAGCAGCTTATCTAGCAGAAACATTCAGTACTTC
>medium-sized|TRBV9|.|TRBJ2-3
CASSPREGVGTDTQYF
TGTGCCAGCAGCCCAAGAGAGGGAGTGGGGACAGATACGCAGTATTTT
>many|TRBV12-3/TRBV12-4|.|TRBJ2-7
CASSFVSTAYEQYF
TGTGCCAGCAGTTTTGTCTCGACAGCATACGAGCAGTACTTC
>.|TRBV6-5|.|TRBJ2-1
CATWSGTNEQFF
TGTGCTACCTGGTCGGGGACTAATGAGCAGTTCTTC
>few|TRBV15|.|TRBJ2-5
CATSREKRLTRQETQYF
TGTGCCACCAGCAGGGAAAAAAGACTAACCCGCCAAGAGACCCAGTACTTC
>.|TRBV12-3/TRBV12-4|TRBD2|TRBJ2-3
CATSSGAPNTDTQYF
TGTGCCACATCTAGCGGCGCCCCTAACACAGATACGCAGTATTTT
>.|TRBV6-2/TRBV6-3|TRBD2|TRBJ2-7
CASRTSIHEQYF
TGTGCCAGCAGGACTAGCATCCACGAGCAGTACTTC